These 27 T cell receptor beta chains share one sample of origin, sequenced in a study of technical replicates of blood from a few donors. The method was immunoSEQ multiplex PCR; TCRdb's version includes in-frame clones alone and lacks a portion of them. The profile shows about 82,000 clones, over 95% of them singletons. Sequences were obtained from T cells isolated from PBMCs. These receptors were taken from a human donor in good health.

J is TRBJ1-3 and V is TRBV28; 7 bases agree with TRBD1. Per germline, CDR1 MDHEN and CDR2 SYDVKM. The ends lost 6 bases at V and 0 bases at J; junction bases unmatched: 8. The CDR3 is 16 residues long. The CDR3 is CASRIPGQSSGNTIYF. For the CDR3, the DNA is TGTGCCAGCAGGATACCGGGACAGTCCTCTGGAAACACCATATATTTT.

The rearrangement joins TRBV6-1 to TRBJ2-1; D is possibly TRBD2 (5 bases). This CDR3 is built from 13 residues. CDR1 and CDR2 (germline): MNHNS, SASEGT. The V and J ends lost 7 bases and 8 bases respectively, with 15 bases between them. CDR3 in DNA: TGTGCCAGCACCTTAGCGTCCCGCGATGAGCAGTTCTTC. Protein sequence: CASTLASRDEQFF.

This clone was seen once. CDR3 coding DNA: TGTGCCTGGAGTTCCGGCGGCGGGGCTTTCGACGAGCAGTACTTC. Its translation: CAWSSGGGAFDEQYF. The rearrangement uses TRBV30 and TRBJ2-7; D is perhaps TRBD2 (6 bases). Germline V gene data show CDR1 as GTSNPN and CDR2 as SVGIG (reference sequence). The CDR3 sequence is 15 residues long. The V end was cut by 2 bases, the J end by 5 bases, with 19 bases between.

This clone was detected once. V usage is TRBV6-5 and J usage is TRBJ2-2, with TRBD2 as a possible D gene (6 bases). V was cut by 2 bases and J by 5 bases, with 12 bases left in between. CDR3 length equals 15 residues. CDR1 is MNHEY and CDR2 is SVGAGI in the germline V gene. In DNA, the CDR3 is TGTGCCAGCAGTTACACAAAAGGAGGGACCGGGGAGCTGTTTTTT. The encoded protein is CASSYTKGGTGELFF.

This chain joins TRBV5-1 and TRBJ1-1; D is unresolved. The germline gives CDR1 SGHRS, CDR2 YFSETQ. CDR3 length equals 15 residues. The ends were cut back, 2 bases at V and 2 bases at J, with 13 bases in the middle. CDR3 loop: CASSFRSADNTEAFF. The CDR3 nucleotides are TGCGCCAGCAGCTTCCGAAGCGCCGATAACACTGAAGCTTTCTTT.

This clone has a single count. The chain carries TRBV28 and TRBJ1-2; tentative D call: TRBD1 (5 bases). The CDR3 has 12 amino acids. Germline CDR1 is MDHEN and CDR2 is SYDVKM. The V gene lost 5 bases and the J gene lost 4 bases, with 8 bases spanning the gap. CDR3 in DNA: TGTGCCAGCAGTGTGGGGCCCTATGGCTACACCTTC. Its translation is CASSVGPYGYTF.

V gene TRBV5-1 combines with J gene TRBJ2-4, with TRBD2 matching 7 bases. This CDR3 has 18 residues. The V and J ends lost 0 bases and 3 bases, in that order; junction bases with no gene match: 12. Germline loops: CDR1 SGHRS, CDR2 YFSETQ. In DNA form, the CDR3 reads TGCGCCAGCAGCTTGGATAGCGGGTACGGTTGGCGCAAAAACATTCAGTACTTC. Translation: CASSLDSGYGWRKNIQYF.

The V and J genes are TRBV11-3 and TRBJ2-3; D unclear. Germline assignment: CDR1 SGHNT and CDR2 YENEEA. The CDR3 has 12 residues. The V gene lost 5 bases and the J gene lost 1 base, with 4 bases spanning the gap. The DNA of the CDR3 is TGTGCCAGCAGCACAGGCACAGATACGCAGTATTTT. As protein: CASSTGTDTQYF.

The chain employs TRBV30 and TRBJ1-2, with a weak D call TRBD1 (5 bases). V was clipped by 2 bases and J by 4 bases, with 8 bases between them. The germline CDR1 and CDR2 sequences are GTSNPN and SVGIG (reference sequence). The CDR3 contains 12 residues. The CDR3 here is CAWSPDSYGYTF. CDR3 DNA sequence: TGTGCCTGGAGTCCCGACAGCTATGGCTACACCTTC.

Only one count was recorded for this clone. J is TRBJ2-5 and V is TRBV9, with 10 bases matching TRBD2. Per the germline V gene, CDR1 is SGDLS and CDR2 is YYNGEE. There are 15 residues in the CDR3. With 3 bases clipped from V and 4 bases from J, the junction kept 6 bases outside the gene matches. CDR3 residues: CASSGSSSGRETQYF. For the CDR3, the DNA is TGTGCCAGCAGCGGATCCTCTAGCGGGAGAGAGACCCAGTACTTC.

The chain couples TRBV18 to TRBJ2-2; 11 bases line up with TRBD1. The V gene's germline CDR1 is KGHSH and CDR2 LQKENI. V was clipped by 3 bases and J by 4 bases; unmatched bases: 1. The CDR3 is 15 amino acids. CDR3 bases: TGTGCCAGCTCACCTGGGACAGGGGGCACCGGGGAGCTGTTTTTT. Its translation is CASSPGTGGTGELFF.

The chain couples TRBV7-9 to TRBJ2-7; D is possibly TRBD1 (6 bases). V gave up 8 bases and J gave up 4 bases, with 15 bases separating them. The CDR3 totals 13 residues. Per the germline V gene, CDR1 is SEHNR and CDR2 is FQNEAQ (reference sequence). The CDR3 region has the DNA TGTGCCAGCGGACCGGGGACAACGTACGAGCAGTACTTC. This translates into CASGPGTTYEQYF. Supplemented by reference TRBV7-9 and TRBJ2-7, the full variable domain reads DTGVSQNPRHKITKRGQNVTFRCDPISEHNRLYWYRQTLGQGPEFLTYFQNEAQLEKSRLLSDRFSAERPKGSFSTLEIQRTEQGDSAMYLCASGPGTTYEQYFGPGTRLTVT.

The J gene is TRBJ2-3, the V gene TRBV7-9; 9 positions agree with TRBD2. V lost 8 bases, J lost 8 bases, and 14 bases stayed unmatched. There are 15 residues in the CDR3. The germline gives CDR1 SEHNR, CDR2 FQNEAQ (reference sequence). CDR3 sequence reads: CASPSAGGSFVTQYF. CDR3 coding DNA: TGTGCCAGCCCGTCGGCGGGAGGGTCGTTCGTTACGCAGTATTTT.

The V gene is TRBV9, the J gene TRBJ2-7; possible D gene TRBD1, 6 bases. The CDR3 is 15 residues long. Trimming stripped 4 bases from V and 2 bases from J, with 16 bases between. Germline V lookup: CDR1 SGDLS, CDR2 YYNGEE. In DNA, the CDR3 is TGTGCCAGCAGCCCCCAGGTTGGGGGCGCCTACGAGCAGTACTTC. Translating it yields CASSPQVGGAYEQYF. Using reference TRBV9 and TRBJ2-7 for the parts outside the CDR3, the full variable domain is DSGVTQTPKHLITATGQRVTLRCSPRSGDLSVYWYQQSLDQGLQFLIQYYNGEERAKGNILERFSAQQFPDLHSELNLSSLELGDSALYFCASSPQVGGAYEQYFGPGTRLTVT.

CDR3 in amino acids: CASSLQTDWNTEAFF. The CDR3 nucleotides read TGTGCCAGCAGCTTACAGACAGACTGGAACACTGAAGCTTTCTTT. The chain carries TRBV7-2 and TRBJ1-1, with TRBD1 as a possible D gene (5 bases). Per the germline V gene, CDR1 is SGHTA and CDR2 is FQGNSA. This CDR3 has 15 residues. V was shortened by 2 bases and J by 1 base, with 11 bases between the two germline ends.

CDR3 loop: CASSYGTSGQETQYF. As DNA, the CDR3 is TGTGCCAGCAGTTATGGGACTAGCGGGCAAGAGACCCAGTACTTC. The chain uses TRBV13 and TRBJ2-5, with TRBD2 matching over 12 bases. Germline CDR1 and CDR2: PRHDT and FYEKMQ (reference sequence). With V trimmed by 6 bases and J by 2 bases, 4 bases remained unmatched. The CDR3 has 15 amino acids.

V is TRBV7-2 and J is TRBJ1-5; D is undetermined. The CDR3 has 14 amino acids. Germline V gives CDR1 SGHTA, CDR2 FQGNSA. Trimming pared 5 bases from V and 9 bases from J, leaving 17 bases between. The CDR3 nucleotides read TGTGCCAGCAGCCCCGGACTTCTAAATGGGCCCCAGCATTTT. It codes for CASSPGLLNGPQHF.

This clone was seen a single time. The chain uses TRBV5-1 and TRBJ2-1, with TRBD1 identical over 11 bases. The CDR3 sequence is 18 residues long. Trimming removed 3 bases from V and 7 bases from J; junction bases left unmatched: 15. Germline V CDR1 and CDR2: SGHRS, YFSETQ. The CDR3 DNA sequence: TGCGCCAGCAGCTACGAACCCGGGACAGGGGGAAACAAGAATGAGCAGTTCTTC. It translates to CASSYEPGTGGNKNEQFF.

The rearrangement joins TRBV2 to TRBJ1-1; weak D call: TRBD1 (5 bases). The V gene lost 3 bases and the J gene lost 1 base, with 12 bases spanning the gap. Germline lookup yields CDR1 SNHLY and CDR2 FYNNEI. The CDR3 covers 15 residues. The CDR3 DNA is TGTGCCAGCAGTGAGATGGCAGGGCGGAACACTGAAGCTTTCTTT. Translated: CASSEMAGRNTEAFF.

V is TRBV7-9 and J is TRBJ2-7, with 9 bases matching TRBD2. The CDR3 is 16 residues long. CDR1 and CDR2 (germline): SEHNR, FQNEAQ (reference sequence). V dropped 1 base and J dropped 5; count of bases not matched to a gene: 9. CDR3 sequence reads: CASSLEAGGPRDEQYF. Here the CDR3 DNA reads TGTGCCAGCAGCTTAGAGGCGGGAGGGCCGAGGGACGAGCAGTACTTC.

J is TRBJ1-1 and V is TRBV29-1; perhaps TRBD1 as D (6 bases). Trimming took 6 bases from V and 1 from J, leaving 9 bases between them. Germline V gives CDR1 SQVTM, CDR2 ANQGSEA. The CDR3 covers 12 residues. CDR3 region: CSVTGRNTEAFF. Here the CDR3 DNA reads TGCAGCGTCACAGGGCGGAACACTGAAGCTTTCTTT.

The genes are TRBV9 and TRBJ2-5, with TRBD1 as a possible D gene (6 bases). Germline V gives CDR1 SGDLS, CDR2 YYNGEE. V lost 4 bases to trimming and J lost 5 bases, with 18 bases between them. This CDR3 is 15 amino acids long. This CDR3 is CASSMGASQGETQYF. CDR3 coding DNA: TGTGCCAGCAGCATGGGGGCTTCGCAAGGGGAGACCCAGTACTTC.

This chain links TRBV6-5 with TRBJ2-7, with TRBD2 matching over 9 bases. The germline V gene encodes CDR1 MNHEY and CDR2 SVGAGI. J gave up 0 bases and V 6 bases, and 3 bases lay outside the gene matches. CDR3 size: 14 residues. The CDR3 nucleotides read TGTGCCAGCAGGACTAGCGGCGCCTCCTACGAGCAGTACTTC. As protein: CASRTSGASYEQYF.

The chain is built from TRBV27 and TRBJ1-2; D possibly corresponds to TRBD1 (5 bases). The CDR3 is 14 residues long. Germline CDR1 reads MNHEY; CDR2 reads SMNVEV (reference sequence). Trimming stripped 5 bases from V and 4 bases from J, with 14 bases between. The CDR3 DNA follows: TGTGCCAGCAGTCCCACAGGAGAAACCTATGGCTACACCTTC. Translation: CASSPTGETYGYTF.

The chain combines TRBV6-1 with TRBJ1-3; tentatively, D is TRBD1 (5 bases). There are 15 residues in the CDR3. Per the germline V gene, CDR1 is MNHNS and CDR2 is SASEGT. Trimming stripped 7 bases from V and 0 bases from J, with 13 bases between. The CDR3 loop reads CASTVIGASGNTIYF. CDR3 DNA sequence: TGTGCCAGCACCGTGATAGGGGCCTCTGGAAACACCATATATTTT.

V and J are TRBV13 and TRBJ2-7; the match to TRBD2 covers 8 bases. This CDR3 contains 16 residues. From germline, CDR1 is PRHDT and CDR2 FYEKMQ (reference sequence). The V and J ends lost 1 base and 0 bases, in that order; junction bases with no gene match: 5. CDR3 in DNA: TGTGCCAGCAGCTTAGAGGGACTAGGTAGCTCCTACGAGCAGTACTTC. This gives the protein CASSLEGLGSSYEQYF.

The chain's CDR3 is CASSLEFYTQYF. DNA of the CDR3: TGTGCCAGCAGCTTAGAATTCTATACGCAGTATTTT. This rearrangement joins TRBV7-9 to TRBJ2-3; D remains unclear. Germline loops: CDR1 SEHNR, CDR2 FQNEAQ (reference sequence). The CDR3 is 12 amino acids. V was shortened by 1 base and J by 7 bases, with 6 bases between the two germline ends.